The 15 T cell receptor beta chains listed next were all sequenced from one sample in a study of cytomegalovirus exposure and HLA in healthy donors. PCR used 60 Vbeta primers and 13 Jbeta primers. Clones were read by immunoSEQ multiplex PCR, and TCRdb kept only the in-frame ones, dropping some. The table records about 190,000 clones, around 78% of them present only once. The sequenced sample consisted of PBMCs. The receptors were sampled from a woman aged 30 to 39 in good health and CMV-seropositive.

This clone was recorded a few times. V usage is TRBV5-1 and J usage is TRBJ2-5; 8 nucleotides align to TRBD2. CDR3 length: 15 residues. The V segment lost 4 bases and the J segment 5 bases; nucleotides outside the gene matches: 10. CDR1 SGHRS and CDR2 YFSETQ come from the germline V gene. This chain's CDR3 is CASSLSGGFWETQYF. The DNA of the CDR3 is TGCGCCAGCAGCCTTTCGGGGGGGTTCTGGGAGACCCAGTACTTC.

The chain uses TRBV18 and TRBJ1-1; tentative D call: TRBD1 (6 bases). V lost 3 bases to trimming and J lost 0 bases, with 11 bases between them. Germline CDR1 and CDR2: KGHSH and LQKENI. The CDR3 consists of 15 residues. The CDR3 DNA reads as TGTGCCAGCTCACCTGGACAGAGCATGAACACTGAAGCTTTCTTT. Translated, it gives CASSPGQSMNTEAFF.

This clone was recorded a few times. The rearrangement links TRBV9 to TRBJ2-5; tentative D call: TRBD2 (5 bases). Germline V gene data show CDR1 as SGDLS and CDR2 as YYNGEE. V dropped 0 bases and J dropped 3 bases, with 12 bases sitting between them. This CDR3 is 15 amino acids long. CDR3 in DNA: TGTGCCAGCAGCGTAGGTTCGGGGAGTAAAGAGACCCAGTACTTC. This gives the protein CASSVGSGSKETQYF.

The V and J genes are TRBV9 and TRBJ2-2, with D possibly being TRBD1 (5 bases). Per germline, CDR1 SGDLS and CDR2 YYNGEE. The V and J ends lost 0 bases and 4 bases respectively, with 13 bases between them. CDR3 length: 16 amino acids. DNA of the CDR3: TGTGCCAGCAGCGTAGTTCAGGGCTGGTCCACCGGGGAGCTGTTTTTT. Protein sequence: CASSVVQGWSTGELFF.

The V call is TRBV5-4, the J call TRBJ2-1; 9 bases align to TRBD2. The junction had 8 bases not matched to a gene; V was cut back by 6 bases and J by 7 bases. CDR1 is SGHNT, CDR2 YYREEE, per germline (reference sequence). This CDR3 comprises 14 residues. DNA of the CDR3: TGTGCCAGCATCGCGGGGGGGCCAGAGAATGAGCAGTTCTTC. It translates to CASIAGGPENEQFF.

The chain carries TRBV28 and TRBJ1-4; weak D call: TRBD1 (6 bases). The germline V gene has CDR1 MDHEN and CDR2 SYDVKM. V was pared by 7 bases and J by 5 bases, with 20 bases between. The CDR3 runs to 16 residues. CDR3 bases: TGTGCCAGCAAATTCCCCCGAACAGGGAACAATGAAAAACTGTTTTTT. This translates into CASKFPRTGNNEKLFF.

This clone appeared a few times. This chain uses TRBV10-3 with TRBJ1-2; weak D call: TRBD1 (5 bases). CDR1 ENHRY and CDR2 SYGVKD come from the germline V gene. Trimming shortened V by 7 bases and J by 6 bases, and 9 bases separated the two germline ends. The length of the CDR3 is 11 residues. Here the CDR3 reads CAITPGNGYTF. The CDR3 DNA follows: TGTGCCATCACGCCAGGGAATGGCTACACCTTC.

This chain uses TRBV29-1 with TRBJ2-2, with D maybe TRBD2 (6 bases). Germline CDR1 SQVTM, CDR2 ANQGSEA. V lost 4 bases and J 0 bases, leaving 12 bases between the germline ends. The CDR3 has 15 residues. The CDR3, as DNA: TGCAGCGTTGTCGCGGGGACGGCGAACACCGGGGAGCTGTTTTTT. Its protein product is CSVVAGTANTGELFF.

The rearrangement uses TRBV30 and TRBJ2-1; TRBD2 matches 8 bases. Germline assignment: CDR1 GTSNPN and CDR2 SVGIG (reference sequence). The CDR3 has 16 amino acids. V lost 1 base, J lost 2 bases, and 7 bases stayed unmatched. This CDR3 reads CAWSAFSGAPYNEQFF. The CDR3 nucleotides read TGTGCCTGGAGTGCATTTAGCGGGGCCCCCTACAATGAGCAGTTCTTC.

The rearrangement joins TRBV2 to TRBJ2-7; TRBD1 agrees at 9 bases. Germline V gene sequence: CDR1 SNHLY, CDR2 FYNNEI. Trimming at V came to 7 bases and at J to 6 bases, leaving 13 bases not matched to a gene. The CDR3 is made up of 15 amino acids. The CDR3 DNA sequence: TGTGCCAGCACCTCACAGGGGGCGGAGATCTCCGAGCAGTACTTC. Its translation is CASTSQGAEISEQYF.

CDR3 in amino acids: CASSLGDSWWETQYF. CDR3 in DNA: TGTGCCAGCAGCTTGGGGGACAGCTGGTGGGAGACCCAGTACTTC. The J gene is TRBJ2-5, the V gene TRBV13; TRBD1 aligns across 7 bases. This CDR3 has 15 residues. Trimming removed 3 bases from V and 5 bases from J; junction bases left unmatched: 9. CDR1 is PRHDT, CDR2 FYEKMQ, per germline (reference sequence).

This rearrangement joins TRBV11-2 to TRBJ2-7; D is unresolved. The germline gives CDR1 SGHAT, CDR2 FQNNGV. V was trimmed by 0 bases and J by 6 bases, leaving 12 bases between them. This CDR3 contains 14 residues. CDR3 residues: CASSLDFNTREQYF. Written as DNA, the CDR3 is TGTGCCAGCAGCTTAGATTTCAATACACGCGAGCAGTACTTC.

CDR3 DNA sequence: TGTGCCAGTAGTATTCGGGGACAGGGGGGAAAAAACAATGAGCAGTTCTTC. Translating it yields CASSIRGQGGKNNEQFF. The chain combines TRBV19 with TRBJ2-1, with 11 bases lining up with TRBD1. From germline, CDR1 is LNHDA and CDR2 SQIVND (reference sequence). J lost 5 bases, V lost 3 bases, and 9 bases had no gene match. The CDR3 totals 17 residues. Drawing the rest from reference TRBV19 and TRBJ2-1, the complete variable domain is DGGITQSPKYLFRKEGQNVTLSCEQNLNHDAMYWYRQDPGQGLRLIYYSQIVNDFQKGDIAEGYSVSREKKESFPLTVTSAQKNPTAFYLCASSIRGQGGKNNEQFFGPGTRLTVL.

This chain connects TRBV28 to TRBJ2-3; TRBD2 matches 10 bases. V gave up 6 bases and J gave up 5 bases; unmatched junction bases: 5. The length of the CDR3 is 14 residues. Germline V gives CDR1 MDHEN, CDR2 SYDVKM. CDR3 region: CASRLAGGGDTQYF. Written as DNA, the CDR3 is TGTGCCAGCAGGTTAGCGGGGGGTGGAGATACGCAGTATTTT.

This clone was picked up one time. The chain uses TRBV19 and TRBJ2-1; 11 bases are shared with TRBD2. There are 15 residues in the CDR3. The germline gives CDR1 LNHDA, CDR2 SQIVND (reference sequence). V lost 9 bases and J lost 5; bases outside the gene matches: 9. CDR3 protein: CASRGTSGTHNEQFF. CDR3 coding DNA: TGTGCCAGCAGAGGGACTAGCGGAACCCACAATGAGCAGTTCTTC.